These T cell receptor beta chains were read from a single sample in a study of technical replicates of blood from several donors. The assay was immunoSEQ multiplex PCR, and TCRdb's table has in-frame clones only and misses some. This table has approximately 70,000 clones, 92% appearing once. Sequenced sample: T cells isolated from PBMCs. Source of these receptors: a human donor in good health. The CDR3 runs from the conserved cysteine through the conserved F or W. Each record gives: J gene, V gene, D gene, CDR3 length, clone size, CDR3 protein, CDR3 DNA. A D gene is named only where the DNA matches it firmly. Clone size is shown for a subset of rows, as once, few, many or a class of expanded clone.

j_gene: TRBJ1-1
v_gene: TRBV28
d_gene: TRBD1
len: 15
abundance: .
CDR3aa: CASPGTGNMNTEAFF
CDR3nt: TGTGCCAGCCCCGGGACAGGGAACATGAACACTGAAGCTTTCTTT

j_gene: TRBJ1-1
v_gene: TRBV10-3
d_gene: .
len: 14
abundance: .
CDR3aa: CAIGEGRSNTEAFF
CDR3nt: TGTGCCATCGGGGAGGGACGGTCGAACACTGAAGCTTTCTTT

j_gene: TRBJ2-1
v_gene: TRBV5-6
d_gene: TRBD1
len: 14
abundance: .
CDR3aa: CASRVTGKSNEQFF
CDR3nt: TGTGCCAGCAGAGTGACAGGGAAGTCCAATGAGCAGTTCTTC

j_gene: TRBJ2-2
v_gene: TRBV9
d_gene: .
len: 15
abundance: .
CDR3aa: CASSVEQGGFGELFF
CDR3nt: TGTGCCAGCAGCGTAGAACAGGGTGGCTTCGGGGAGCTGTTTTTT

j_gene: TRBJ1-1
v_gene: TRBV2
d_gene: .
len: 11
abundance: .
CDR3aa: CASSGGTEAFF
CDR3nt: TGTGCCAGCAGTGGAGGAACTGAAGCTTTCTTT

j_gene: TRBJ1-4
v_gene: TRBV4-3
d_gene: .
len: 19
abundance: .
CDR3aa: CASSQDEVGRGSANEKLFF
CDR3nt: TGCGCCAGCAGCCAAGATGAGGTCGGAAGGGGTTCAGCTAATGAAAAACTGTTTTTT

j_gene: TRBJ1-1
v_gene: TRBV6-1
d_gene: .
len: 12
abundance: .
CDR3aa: CASRAQGMSAFF
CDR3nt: TGTGCCAGCAGGGCGCAGGGAATGTCGGCTTTCTTT

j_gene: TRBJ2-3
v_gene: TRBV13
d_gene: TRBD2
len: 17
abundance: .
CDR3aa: CASSLETSGTFSDTQYF
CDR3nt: TGTGCCAGCAGCTTAGAGACTAGCGGGACTTTCTCAGATACGCAGTATTTT

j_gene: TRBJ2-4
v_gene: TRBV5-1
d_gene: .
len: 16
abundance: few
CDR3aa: CASSPDMDQGDYIQYF
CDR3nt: TGCGCCAGCAGCCCGGATATGGACCAAGGGGATTACATTCAGTACTTC

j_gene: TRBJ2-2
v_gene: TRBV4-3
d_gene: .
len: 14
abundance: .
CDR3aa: CASSQVGESGELFF
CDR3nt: TGCGCCAGCAGCCAAGTCGGGGAATCCGGGGAGCTGTTTTTT

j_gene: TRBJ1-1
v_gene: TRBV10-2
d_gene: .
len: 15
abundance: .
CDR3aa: CASSDIRGTNTEAFF
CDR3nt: TGCGCCAGCAGTGATATCAGGGGAACGAACACTGAAGCTTTCTTT

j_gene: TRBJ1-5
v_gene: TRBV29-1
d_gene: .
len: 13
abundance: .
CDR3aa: CSVEEGYNQPQHF
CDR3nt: TGCAGCGTTGAGGAGGGGTACAATCAGCCCCAGCATTTT

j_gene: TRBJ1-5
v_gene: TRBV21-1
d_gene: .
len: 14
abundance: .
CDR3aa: CASSKECINQPQHF
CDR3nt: TGTGCCAGCAGCAAGGAGTGTATTAATCAGCCCCAGCATTTT

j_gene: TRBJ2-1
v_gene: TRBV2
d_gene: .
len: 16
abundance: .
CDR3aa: CASKTTGEGVDNEQFF
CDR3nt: TGTGCCAGCAAGACGACAGGGGAGGGGGTTGACAATGAGCAGTTCTTC

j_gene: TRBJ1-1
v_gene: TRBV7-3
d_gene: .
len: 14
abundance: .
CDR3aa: CASSTDGMNTEAFF
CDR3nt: TGTGCCAGCAGCACGGACGGGATGAACACTGAAGCTTTCTTT

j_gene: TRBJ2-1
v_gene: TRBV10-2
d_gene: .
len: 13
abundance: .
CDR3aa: CASSELNYRGQFF
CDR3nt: TGCGCCAGCAGTGAGTTGAACTATCGAGGGCAGTTCTTC

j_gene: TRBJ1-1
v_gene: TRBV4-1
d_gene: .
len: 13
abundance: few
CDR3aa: CASSRSRGAEAFF
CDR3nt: TGCGCCAGCAGCCGGAGCCGGGGGGCTGAAGCTTTCTTT

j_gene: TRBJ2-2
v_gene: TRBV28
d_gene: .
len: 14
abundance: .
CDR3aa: CASSSPLEPGELFF
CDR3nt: TGTGCCAGCAGTTCGCCGTTGGAGCCCGGGGAGCTGTTTTTT

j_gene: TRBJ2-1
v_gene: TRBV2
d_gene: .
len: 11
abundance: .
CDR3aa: CASSVPGGQFF
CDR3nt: TGTGCCAGCAGTGTCCCCGGCGGGCAGTTCTTC

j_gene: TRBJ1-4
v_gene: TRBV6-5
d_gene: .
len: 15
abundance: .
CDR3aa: CASRGALGEREKLFF
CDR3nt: TGTGCCAGCAGGGGGGCCCTGGGGGAGAGGGAAAAACTGTTTTTT

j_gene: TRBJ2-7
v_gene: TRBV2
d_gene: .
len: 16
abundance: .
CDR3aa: CASRDPQGRRAYEQYF
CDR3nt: TGTGCCAGCAGAGACCCCCAAGGTCGGCGGGCCTACGAGCAGTACTTC

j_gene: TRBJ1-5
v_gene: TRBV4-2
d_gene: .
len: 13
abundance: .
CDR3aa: CASSQDLRGDQHF
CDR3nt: TGTGCCAGCAGCCAAGATCTGCGGGGGGATCAGCATTTT

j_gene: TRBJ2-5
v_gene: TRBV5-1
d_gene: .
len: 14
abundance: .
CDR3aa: CASSINNIQETQYF
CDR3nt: TGCGCCAGCAGCATAAACAACATCCAAGAGACCCAGTACTTC

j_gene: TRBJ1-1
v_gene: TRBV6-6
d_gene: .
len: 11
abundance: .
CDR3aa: CASSYSGVAFF
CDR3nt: TGTGCCAGCAGTTACTCAGGGGTAGCTTTCTTT

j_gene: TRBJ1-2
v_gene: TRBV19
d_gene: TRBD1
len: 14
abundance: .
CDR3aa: CASTPGQGSYGYTF
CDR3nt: TGTGCCAGTACCCCGGGACAGGGTTCCTATGGCTACACCTTC